Following are 26 T cell receptor beta chains from one sample sequenced in a study of molecular identifiers for immune sequencing clone quantification. TCRdb independently ran MiXCR on the PCR reads; one entry per CDR3 protein. Counted here are about 510,000 distinct CDR3 sequences, around 21% occurring once; the ten biggest clones make up around 0.84%. The sequenced material came from naive CD8+ T cells from blood, with Jurkat cell RNA spiked in. Subset defined: FACS-sorted CD8+CD4-CCR7+CD45RA+ naive T cells. These receptors were obtained from a human donor in good health. Some libraries in this study had Jurkat cell RNA spiked in.

J is TRBJ1-2 and V is TRBV20-1, with 7 bases lining up with TRBD1. The CDR3 sequence is 15 residues long. Germline V gene sequence: CDR1 DFQATT, CDR2 SNEGSKA (reference sequence). The trim removed 0 bases at V and 5 bases at J, leaving 9 bases unmatched. The DNA for the CDR3 is TGCAGTGCTAGAGATACAGGGGACGGACCTTATGGCTACACCTTC. As protein: CSARDTGDGPYGYTF.

V is TRBV27 and J is TRBJ2-3; TRBD2 is a possible D gene (5 bases). V was pared by 0 bases and J by 1 base, with 8 bases between. Per germline, CDR1 MNHEY and CDR2 SMNVEV (reference sequence). The CDR3 has 15 residues. The DNA of the CDR3 is TGTGCCAGCAGTTTATCTGTCGGGGGCACAGATACGCAGTATTTT. Protein: CASSLSVGGTDTQYF.

This clonotype was detected many times. V gene TRBV11-2 combines with J gene TRBJ1-1, with D perhaps TRBD1 (5 bases). This CDR3 has 15 residues. Germline CDR1 is SGHAT and CDR2 is FQNNGV. Deletions cut 6 bases from V and 3 bases from J, with 17 bases between. This chain's CDR3 is CASRKGILPDTEAFF. The CDR3 DNA follows: TGTGCCAGCAGAAAGGGGATCCTCCCCGACACTGAAGCTTTCTTT.

A remark on this clonotype: A single base separates this from a much larger clone, so it may be a read error. The chain employs TRBV27 and TRBJ2-1; 10 bases line up with TRBD1. CDR3 length: 15 amino acids. V lost 2 bases to trimming and J lost 10 bases; unmatched junction nucleotides: 8. Germline assignment: CDR1 MNHEY and CDR2 SMNVEV (reference sequence). DNA for the CDR3: TGTGCCAGCAGTTTAAGGAGGGACAGGGGTTACGAGCAGTTCTTC. Its translation: CASSLRRDRGYEQFF.

The chain has TRBV4-1 and TRBJ1-4; tentatively, D is TRBD1 (6 bases). The CDR3 length is 17 residues. The ends were cut back, 4 bases at V and 2 bases at J, with 17 bases in the middle. Germline values: CDR1 MGHRA, CDR2 YSYEKL. The CDR3 is CASSRTPPGVTNEKLFF. The CDR3 nucleotides read TGCGCCAGCAGCCGGACCCCCCCAGGGGTTACTAATGAAAAACTGTTTTTT.

Ten or more counts support this clonotype. The chain links TRBV3-1 to TRBJ2-7; D ambiguous. The CDR3 consists of 12 residues. The V and J ends lost 0 bases and 7 bases respectively, with 7 bases between them. CDR1 and CDR2 (germline): LGHDT, YNNKEL (reference sequence). CDR3 nucleotides: TGTGCCAGCAGCCAAGAGACTGAGGAGCAGTACTTC. It is translated as CASSQETEEQYF.

This clonotype was recorded at least ten times. The V and J genes are TRBV9 and TRBJ2-3, with D maybe TRBD1 (6 bases). V gave up 2 bases and J gave up 0 bases, with 16 bases separating them. In germline, CDR1 is SGDLS, CDR2 YYNGEE. This CDR3 spans 17 amino acids. CDR3 in DNA: TGTGCCAGCAGCGTCTACGGGACAACCCATAGCACAGATACGCAGTATTTT. Residues: CASSVYGTTHSTDTQYF.

This clonotype was found many times. V usage is TRBV4-3 and J usage is TRBJ2-5; D is unclear. The CDR3 is 13 amino acids. Germline CDR1 is LGHNA and CDR2 is YSLEER. Trimming cost V 3 bases and J 2 bases, with 7 bases left between them. The DNA of the CDR3 is TGCGCCAGCAGCCAGTACCTACAAGAGACCCAGTACTTC. Protein: CASSQYLQETQYF.

This sequence joins TRBV12-3 or TRBV12-4 and TRBJ2-1, with 10 bases fitting TRBD2. This CDR3 region has 14 residues. V shed 10 bases, J shed 4 bases, and the junction held 7 bases outside the gene matches. The CDR3 reads CAIPLGLAYNEQFF. The CDR3 DNA reads as TGTGCCATCCCCCTGGGACTAGCGTACAATGAGCAGTTCTTC.

The chain links TRBV12-5 to TRBJ2-7; tentative D call: TRBD1 (6 bases). Trimming removed 6 bases at V and 0 bases at J, with 15 bases between. The CDR3 extends over 15 amino acids. CDR1 LGHNT and CDR2 FRNRAP come from the germline V gene. CDR3 DNA sequence: TGTGCTAGTGGACCAGACAGGAGGAGCTCCTACGAGCAGTACTTC. Translating gives CASGPDRRSSYEQYF.

This chain joins TRBV28 and TRBJ2-5; D may match TRBD1 or TRBD2 (6 bases each). This CDR3 is 16 amino acids long. Trimming left V 2 bases short and J 5 bases short, with 18 bases between. Germline V gene lookup returns CDR1 MDHEN and CDR2 SYDVKM. CDR3 in amino acids: CASSLALIGGQETQYF. The DNA of the CDR3 is TGTGCCAGCAGTTTAGCTTTAATTGGGGGGCAGGAGACCCAGTACTTC.

This chain connects TRBV7-9 to TRBJ2-1, with 9 bases matching TRBD1. The V gene end was trimmed by 1 base and the J gene end by 8 bases; junction bases not matched to a gene: 6. CDR1 and CDR2 from the germline V gene are SEHNR and FQNEAQ (reference sequence). This CDR3 is built from 15 residues. As DNA, the CDR3 is TGTGCCAGCAGCTTAGTTGGGACAGGGTTGGATGAGCAGTTCTTC. Protein sequence: CASSLVGTGLDEQFF.

This clonotype was picked up a small number of times. The chain is built from TRBV12-3 or TRBV12-4 and TRBJ2-3, with D possibly called TRBD1 or TRBD2 (6 bases each). This CDR3 comprises 15 residues. Trimming stripped 7 bases from V and 2 bases from J, with 16 bases between. CDR3 amino acids: CASTRRGQYTDTQYF. As DNA, the CDR3 is TGTGCCAGCACCCGCCGGGGGCAATACACAGATACGCAGTATTTT.

The genes are TRBV6-1 and TRBJ2-3; D is possibly TRBD2 (7 bases). Germline V gene lookup returns CDR1 MNHNS and CDR2 SASEGT. This CDR3 spans 18 amino acids. The ends were cut back, 6 bases at V and 4 bases at J, with 26 bases in the middle. The CDR3 DNA reads TGTGCCAGCAGAGCATACCCCTCTGGGGGGGCCGGGGCAGATACGCAGTATTTT. Translated, it gives CASRAYPSGGAGADTQYF.

The chain is built from TRBV7-9 and TRBJ2-7; D is possibly TRBD2 (6 bases). Trimming left V 6 bases short and J 1 base short, with 16 bases between. Germline V gives CDR1 SEHNR, CDR2 FQNEAQ (reference sequence). The CDR3 runs 15 residues. CDR3 in DNA: TGTGCCAGCAGTAGTTCATGGCGGGATTCCTACGAGCAGTACTTC. Amino acid sequence: CASSSSWRDSYEQYF.

This clonotype was counted only a few times. This chain links TRBV6-2 or TRBV6-3 with TRBJ2-2; no reliable D call. Trimming removed 10 bases from V and 5 bases from J, with 20 bases in between. Germline V gene data show CDR1 as MNHEY and CDR2 as SVGEGT. This CDR3 is 15 amino acids long. The CDR3 sequence: CATRPPSAVTGELFF. DNA of the CDR3: TGTGCCACACGCCCCCCTTCGGCGGTAACCGGGGAGCTGTTTTTT.

The sample holds many counts of this clonotype. The rearrangement links TRBV10-2 to TRBJ2-5, with TRBD1 matching over 9 bases. The V segment lost 7 bases and the J segment 1 base; nucleotides outside the gene matches: 10. The CDR3 totals 16 residues. The germline V gene encodes CDR1 WSHSY and CDR2 SAAADI. The CDR3 loop is CASIPGDRAAQETQYF. DNA of the CDR3: TGCGCCAGCATTCCCGGGGACAGGGCAGCCCAAGAGACCCAGTACTTC.

Comment on this clonotype: Just one base apart from a much larger clone, this may be a read error. The chain has TRBV29-1 and TRBJ2-1; possible D gene TRBD1, 5 bases. CDR1 and CDR2 from the germline V gene are SQVTM and ANQGSEA. The CDR3 runs to 11 residues. V lost 6 bases and J 9 bases, leaving 12 bases between the germline ends. CDR3 DNA: TGCAGCGTCAGGGATTTCGTTGAGCAGTTCTTC. Residues: CSVRDFVEQFF.

The chain links TRBV6-2 or TRBV6-3 to TRBJ2-2, with 7 bases aligning to TRBD1. Germline CDR1 is MNHEY and CDR2 is SVGEGT. CDR3 length: 15 residues. V was pared by 6 bases and J by 1 base, with 5 bases of the junction left unmatched. The CDR3 region is CASRLWTGNTGELFF. In nucleotides, the CDR3 is TGTGCCAGCAGACTCTGGACAGGGAACACCGGGGAGCTGTTTTTT.

The chain carries TRBV4-1 and TRBJ2-7, with D possibly matching TRBD1 (7 bases). V gave up 1 base and J gave up 5 bases, with 15 bases separating them. The germline CDR1 and CDR2 sequences are MGHRA and YSYEKL. This CDR3 is 15 amino acids long. CDR3: CASSQVGGGRDEQYF. CDR3 DNA sequence: TGCGCCAGCAGCCAAGTTGGAGGGGGCCGTGACGAGCAGTACTTC.

This clonotype has a count of ten or more. V is TRBV29-1 and J is TRBJ2-3; TRBD2 might be the D (5 bases). Trimming removed 6 bases at V and 3 bases at J, with 10 bases between. Germline V gene data show CDR1 as SQVTM and CDR2 as ANQGSEA. This CDR3 has 12 amino acids. The CDR3 reads CSVLLGTDTQYF. Written as DNA, the CDR3 is TGCAGCGTGCTACTAGGGACAGATACGCAGTATTTT.

This clonotype was observed a few times. The chain recombines TRBV7-9 with TRBJ2-1; 12 nucleotides agree with TRBD2. Unmatched junction bases numbered 7, after V lost 4 bases and J lost 9 bases. CDR3 length: 15 residues. Germline CDR1 reads SEHNR; CDR2 reads FQNEAQ (reference sequence). CDR3 DNA sequence: TGTGCCAGCAGCTCCCCTAGCGGGGGGGCCGCTGAGCAGTTCTTC. The encoded protein is CASSSPSGGAAEQFF.

This clonotype was picked up a small number of times. This chain connects TRBV4-3 to TRBJ1-5; D not certain. Trimming cost V 0 bases and J 3 bases, with 9 bases left between them. This CDR3 is 15 amino acids long. Germline CDR1 and CDR2: LGHNA and YSLEER. This CDR3 reads CASSQDRRHNQPQHF. CDR3 nucleotide sequence: TGCGCCAGCAGCCAAGATCGACGCCACAATCAGCCCCAGCATTTT.

V usage is TRBV12-3 or TRBV12-4 and J usage is TRBJ2-7, with a weak D call TRBD2 (5 bases). There are 17 residues in the CDR3. Trimming took off 5 bases at V and 4 bases at J, with 24 bases between the two ends. CDR3 sequence reads: CASSLTRTGSRMYEQYF. The CDR3 DNA sequence: TGTGCCAGCAGTCTAACAAGGACGGGGTCCAGGATGTACGAGCAGTACTTC.

This clonotype was recorded at least ten times. The chain combines TRBV7-2 with TRBJ2-5, with 10 bases identical to TRBD2. This CDR3 contains 15 residues. Per the germline V gene, CDR1 is SGHTA and CDR2 is FQGNSA. V was clipped by 2 bases and J by 1 base; unmatched bases: 1. The CDR3 spells CASSLSGGAQETQYF. CDR3 coding DNA: TGTGCCAGCAGCTTAAGCGGGGGGGCCCAAGAGACCCAGTACTTC.

This clonotype occurred a few times. The gene calls are TRBV6-6 and TRBJ2-2, with a tentative D call TRBD2 (5 bases). This CDR3 region has 13 residues. V lost 8 bases and J lost 8, with 15 bases in between. CDR1 MNHNY and CDR2 SVGAGI come from the germline V gene (reference sequence). CDR3 sequence (DNA): TGTGCCAGCGGCCTAAACGGAGGAGGGGAGCTGTTTTTT. Its translation: CASGLNGGGELFF.